This is a list of T cell receptor beta chains from one sample in a study of Graves' ophthalmopathy and Graves' hyperthyroidism. TCRdb reprocessed the multiplex PCR reads via MiXCR and lists one record per CDR3 protein. The repertoire includes 170,000 or so distinct CDR3 sequences, under 40% of them detected once, and roughly 5.2% sits in the top ten. Sequencing used peripheral blood. The receptors come from a woman in her 40s with Graves' ophthalmopathy. The conserved cysteine and the conserved F or W are not part of the CDR3 here. The size entry is marked missing in some rows and otherwise reads once, few, many or a size class.

>-|TRBV11-3|TRBJ1-2
ASSFPDHYGYT
>-|TRBV12-3/TRBV12-4|TRBJ2-7
ASTTYGGGGSDEQY
>-|TRBV6-4|TRBJ1-5
ASSRRQGGSFGNQPQH
>many|TRBV5-1|TRBJ2-7
ASSLGQGDYEQY
>-|TRBV29-1|TRBJ2-7
SLGSTCLISYEQY
>many|TRBV6-2/TRBV6-3|TRBJ1-2
ASSYVAQGHGYT
>-|TRBV29-1|TRBJ1-1
SVETSEAF
>many|TRBV6-2/TRBV6-3|TRBJ2-7
ASSPPGQVYEQY
>-|TRBV6-2/TRBV6-3|TRBJ2-7
ASSYSPVNGEQY
>-|TRBV6-5|TRBJ2-4
ASSYSRAGEGWGKNIQY
>many|TRBV5-1|TRBJ1-1
ASSQRDVKTEAF
>many|TRBV10-3|TRBJ2-4
AISGNRQGDIQY
>many|TRBV6-5|TRBJ2-7
ASTSSGTSGSEQY
>-|TRBV2|TRBJ2-7
ASGTSRTEQY
>many|TRBV6-5|TRBJ2-7
ASRWTGPTYEQY
>-|TRBV6-5|TRBJ2-5
ASSYVAGVETQY
>-|TRBV12-3/TRBV12-4|TRBJ1-2
ASSLGQRYGYT
>once|TRBV6-8|TRBJ1-1
ASSYTQGAF
>-|TRBV12-3/TRBV12-4|TRBJ2-7
ASSRGASGRATYEQY
>many|TRBV6-5|TRBJ1-2
ASNRGVRYGYT
>-|TRBV7-2|TRBJ2-5
ASSPTSAQETQY
>many|TRBV11-2|TRBJ1-6
ASSDGTGTYSPLH
>-|TRBV28|TRBJ2-7
ASNQLAGGLEQY
>many|TRBV5-5|TRBJ1-1
ASSRSPSAGAEAF